What follows describes a single T cell receptor (beta chain). This clonotype has only a few counts. Its cognate antigen has yet to be identified. There are no base qualities to consult, and no much larger clone falls within one base. This record belongs to a study of regulatory T cells in long-lasting Graves disease (dated by TCRdb to the early 2020s). Context from the whole study: To count as having persistent Graves' disease, a patient had to have received antithyroid drug treatment for over 5 years with TSH receptor autoantibodies remaining persistently positive. Peripheral blood TCR sequencing and RNA sequencing compared persistent Graves' disease patients with newly diagnosed Graves' disease patients. The study took place in China and was registered as a clinical trial. A total of about 35 samples underwent TCR sequencing, from about 13 patients with persistent Graves' disease and 20 or so patients with newly diagnosed Graves' disease. Antithyroid drugs had been taken for about 10.3 years on average by persistent Graves' disease patients in the clinical cohort. The investigation overall reported the following: More public clonotypes were shared among persistent patients (about 2,800) than among newly diagnosed patients (approximately 930). The authors noted that the small sample size was a limitation that may lower accuracy. Sequencing and analysis were limited to the TCR beta chain. TRBV28, TRBJ1-2 and TRBJ2-5 were preferentially used in persistent disease, while TRBV20-1 and TRBJ2-1 were favored in newly diagnosed disease. Lower TCR Shannon entropy and fewer highly expanded clones were observed in persistent Graves' disease patients than in newly diagnosed patients, which suggested clonal expansion. Peripheral blood alone was examined, since thyroid tissue, which constituted the primary lesion, could not be accessed.

This specimen's time point label, interpreted: persistent/refractory GD, antithyroid drugs over 5 years with positive TRAb. RNA was extracted from PBMCs in TRIzol for both TCR sequencing and RNA sequencing. Graves' disease was diagnosed according to American Thyroid Association guidelines. Recruitment of patients was carried out at an endocrinology department in Xi'an, China. Each patient gave 7 to 9.5 milliliters of peripheral blood, collected in an EDTA anticoagulant tube. Ficoll Paque Plus density gradient separation was used to isolate PBMCs, and no further T cell sorting was performed. An Agilent 2100 Bioanalyzer and agarose gel were used to check RNA quality, and a NanoDrop 2000 was used to measure RNA concentration. Receptor amplification or capture employed multiplex PCR. Reads for this sample came from an Illumina HiSeq 4000. TCR beta libraries were built with iRepertoire HTBI primers and Arm-PCR amplification of CDR3 regions. PCR products were gel purified before sequencing. The published analysis was carried out like this. Across samples, 60 to 80 TRBV and 15 or so TRBJ segments were identified and used for gene usage analysis of CDR3 amino acid clonotypes. COPE and FqMerger were used to merge filtered high-quality paired reads into contigs. Contigs were aligned with BLAST to IMGT TRBV, TRBD and TRBJ reference genes, and CDR3 was defined per IMGT. Clonotypes above 0.1% frequency were classified as highly expanded clones. Repertoire diversity was measured by Shannon entropy, and V-J evenness by the Gini coefficient. A clonotype was considered public if more than one individual shared it. In TCRdb, the public reads were trimmed at Q25 with fastp and aligned with MiXCR, with productive beta chains retained. A single entry per CDR3 protein holds the most common genes and DNA from its merged rows. The V and J calls and clone size come from TCRdb's table, not from the authors' own analysis. This sample is represented by around 510,000 distinct CDR3 sequences; less than 25% of them were singletons. About 8.3% of the sample is in the top ten clones.

The CDR3 goes from the cysteine to the phenylalanine over 15 residues. The entry retains the CDR3 DNA only, 45 bases that are in frame from base 1. The germline V gene specifies MGHRA as CDR1 and YSYEKL as CDR2. V is shortened by 4 bases, J by 2 bases, and the region joining them spans 15 bases. The receptor's source is a female donor with Graves disease. This material consisted of peripheral blood mononuclear cells (PBMCs), taken when the disease was refractory, from a patient treated with antithyroid drugs. Recombination connected TRBV4-1 to TRBJ2-7, with a tentative D gene TRBD1 over 6 matching bases. CDR3 loop: CASSPGTPGPYEQYF. Here is the DNA: TGCGCCAGCAGCCCCGGGACACCGGGGCCCTACGAGCAGTACTTC.